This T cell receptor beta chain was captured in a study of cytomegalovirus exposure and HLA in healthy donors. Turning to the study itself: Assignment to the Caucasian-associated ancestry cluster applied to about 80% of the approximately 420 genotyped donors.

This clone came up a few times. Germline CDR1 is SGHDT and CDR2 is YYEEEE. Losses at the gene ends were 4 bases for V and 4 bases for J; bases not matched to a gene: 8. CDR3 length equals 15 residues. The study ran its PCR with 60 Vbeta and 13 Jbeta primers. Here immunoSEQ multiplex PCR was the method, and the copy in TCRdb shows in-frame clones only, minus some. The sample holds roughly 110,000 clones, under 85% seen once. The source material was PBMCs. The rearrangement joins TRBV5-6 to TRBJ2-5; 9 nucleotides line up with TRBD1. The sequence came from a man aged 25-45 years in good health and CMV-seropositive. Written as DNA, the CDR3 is TGTGCCAGCAGCCCGTGGGGGACAGGGATAGAGACCCAGTACTTC. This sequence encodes CASSPWGTGIETQYF.